Detailed here is one T cell receptor beta chain. Germline CDR1 reads MDHEN; CDR2 reads SYDVKM. Trimming pared 3 bases from V and 7 bases from J, leaving 22 bases between. This CDR3 contains 17 residues. This sample is drawn from a study of control samples from healthy donors and cancer patients. TCRdb's table, derived via immunoSEQ multiplex PCR, lists solely in-frame clones and lacks some. The sample has 90,000 to 150,000 clones, roughly nine tenths seen once. This receptor was obtained from a man in his fifties in good health. The sequenced sample consisted of blood. The chain carries TRBV28 and TRBJ2-1, with D possibly matching TRBD2 (5 bases). This CDR3 reads CASSLVPASFGLNEQFF. The CDR3 region has the DNA TGTGCCAGCAGTTTGGTCCCCGCTAGCTTCGGGCTGAATGAGCAGTTCTTC.